The rows below give T cell receptor beta chains drawn from one sample of a study of radiotherapy plus CTLA-4 blockade in lung cancer. Sequencing was performed with immunoSEQ multiplex PCR; in TCRdb, only in-frame clones are kept and a portion is missing. This table holds approximately 30,000 clones, 75% to 85% found once. Specimen: peripheral blood, collected from a patient treated with radiotherapy plus ipilimumab. The receptors stem from a human donor with non-small cell lung cancer that progressed on radiotherapy plus ipilimumab. Each CDR3 is given with its conserved first and last residue. Fields, in order: clone size, V gene, J gene, D gene, CDR3 protein, CDR3 DNA. The D gene is left open where the match is weak. Clone size is given for some rows only: seen once, a few or many times, or a class if the clone is expanded.

clone_size: -
v_call: TRBV10-3
j_call: TRBJ2-7
d_call: -
cdr3_aa: CAISDGPPGEQYF
cdr3_nt: TGTGCCATCAGTGATGGTCCTCCAGGCGAGCAGTACTTC

clone_size: few
v_call: TRBV7-3
j_call: TRBJ2-1
d_call: TRBD2
cdr3_aa: CASSLMVGTTYNEQFF
cdr3_nt: TGTGCCAGCAGCTTAATGGTAGGGACTACCTACAATGAGCAGTTCTTC

clone_size: -
v_call: TRBV21-1
j_call: TRBJ1-4
d_call: -
cdr3_aa: CASSKGNRDRAPTNEKLFF
cdr3_nt: TGTGCCAGCAGCAAAGGGAACCGGGACAGGGCCCCAACTAATGAAAAACTGTTTTTT

clone_size: -
v_call: TRBV5-1
j_call: TRBJ2-3
d_call: TRBD2
cdr3_aa: CASSLAPAGFTDTQYF
cdr3_nt: TGCGCCAGCAGCTTGGCACCAGCGGGGTTCACAGATACGCAGTATTTT

clone_size: few
v_call: TRBV7-2
j_call: TRBJ1-2
d_call: -
cdr3_aa: CASSSPAGGWMGYTF
cdr3_nt: TGTGCCAGCAGCTCGCCTGCGGGGGGGTGGATGGGCTACACCTTC

clone_size: once
v_call: TRBV27
j_call: TRBJ1-2
d_call: TRBD1
cdr3_aa: CASSPDRAYGYTF
cdr3_nt: TGTGCCAGCAGTCCGGACAGGGCCTATGGCTACACCTTC

clone_size: once
v_call: TRBV27
j_call: TRBJ2-7
d_call: TRBD2
cdr3_aa: CASSLNRIAGLTSYEQYF
cdr3_nt: TGTGCCAGCAGTTTAAATCGGATAGCGGGGCTGACAAGCTACGAGCAGTACTTC

clone_size: -
v_call: TRBV7-8
j_call: TRBJ1-1
d_call: -
cdr3_aa: CASSPTGLGTEAFF
cdr3_nt: TGTGCCAGCAGCCCCACGGGACTTGGGACTGAAGCTTTCTTT

clone_size: once
v_call: TRBV27
j_call: TRBJ1-1
d_call: -
cdr3_aa: CASSSTGTEAFF
cdr3_nt: TGTGCCAGCAGTTCGACAGGCACTGAAGCTTTCTTT

clone_size: -
v_call: TRBV9
j_call: TRBJ2-2
d_call: -
cdr3_aa: CASSDQVGELFF
cdr3_nt: TGTGCCAGCAGCGACCAGGTCGGGGAGCTGTTTTTT

clone_size: -
v_call: TRBV4-3
j_call: TRBJ2-6
d_call: -
cdr3_aa: CASSLEAGTTGANVLTF
cdr3_nt: TGCGCCAGCAGCCTTGAGGCAGGGACAACTGGGGCCAACGTCCTGACTTTC

clone_size: -
v_call: TRBV5-1
j_call: TRBJ1-5
d_call: TRBD1
cdr3_aa: CASSGGSGQPQHF
cdr3_nt: TGCGCCAGCTCAGGGGGCTCAGGACAGCCCCAGCATTTT

clone_size: once
v_call: TRBV27
j_call: TRBJ1-1
d_call: TRBD1
cdr3_aa: CASIGTVNTEAFF
cdr3_nt: TGTGCCAGCATTGGGACAGTGAACACTGAAGCTTTCTTT

clone_size: -
v_call: TRBV18
j_call: TRBJ1-4
d_call: -
cdr3_aa: CASSPPAAATNEKLFF
cdr3_nt: TGTGCCAGCTCACCCCCGGCTGCGGCAACTAATGAAAAACTGTTTTTT

clone_size: -
v_call: TRBV18
j_call: TRBJ2-7
d_call: -
cdr3_aa: CASSESQAYEQYF
cdr3_nt: TGTGCCAGCTCTGAGAGTCAAGCCTACGAGCAGTACTTC

clone_size: -
v_call: TRBV18
j_call: TRBJ2-7
d_call: TRBD2
cdr3_aa: CASQTSGGPSYEQYF
cdr3_nt: TGTGCCAGCCAAACTAGCGGGGGACCATCCTACGAGCAGTACTTC

clone_size: -
v_call: TRBV7-6
j_call: TRBJ2-1
d_call: TRBD2
cdr3_aa: CASSLGDLAGGPIYPSNEQFF
cdr3_nt: TGTGCCAGCAGCTTAGGAGATCTCGCGGGGGGGCCGATATATCCATCCAATGAGCAGTTCTTC

clone_size: -
v_call: TRBV9
j_call: TRBJ1-3
d_call: TRBD1
cdr3_aa: CASSQGQAENTIYF
cdr3_nt: TGTGCCAGCAGCCAAGGACAGGCGGAAAACACCATATATTTT

clone_size: few
v_call: TRBV19
j_call: TRBJ2-5
d_call: TRBD1
cdr3_aa: CASSADREETQYF
cdr3_nt: TGTGCCAGTAGCGCGGACAGGGAAGAGACCCAGTACTTC

clone_size: -
v_call: TRBV5-1
j_call: TRBJ2-2
d_call: -
cdr3_aa: CASSPGGLGNTGELFF
cdr3_nt: TGCGCCAGCAGCCCCGGTGGCCTAGGGAACACCGGGGAGCTGTTTTTT

clone_size: -
v_call: TRBV5-1
j_call: TRBJ2-5
d_call: -
cdr3_aa: CASSRSDDWQETQYF
cdr3_nt: TGCGCCAGCAGCCGGAGCGACGACTGGCAAGAGACCCAGTACTTC

clone_size: once
v_call: TRBV18
j_call: TRBJ2-2
d_call: TRBD2
cdr3_aa: CASSPRPGRDGELFF
cdr3_nt: TGTGCCAGCTCACCACGGCCAGGGAGGGACGGGGAGCTGTTTTTT

clone_size: -
v_call: TRBV7-9
j_call: TRBJ1-5
d_call: -
cdr3_aa: CASSSSVNGNQPQHF
cdr3_nt: TGTGCCAGCAGCTCCTCAGTGAATGGCAATCAGCCCCAGCATTTT